Listed below are T cell receptor beta chains from one sample, sequenced in a study of blood T cell repertoires in COVID-19. Profiled with immunoSEQ multiplex PCR; TCRdb holds only in-frame clones, not every one. Among 350,000 to 550,000 clones listed, around 89% were seen once. The material sequenced was PBMCs or T cells enriched from blood (not recorded which). The receptors come from a man in his thirties or forties who had recovered from COVID-19. CDR3s include the opening cysteine and the closing phenylalanine or tryptophan. The D gene is left open where the match is weak. Some rows mark clone size as missing; the rest say once, few, many or name a class of expanded clone.

V gene	clone size	J gene	D gene	CDR3 DNA	CDR3 protein
TRBV19	NA	TRBJ2-2	NA	TGTGCCAGTAGTCTCCCCTCCGGACATCCCAACACCGGGGAGCTGTTTTTT	CASSLPSGHPNTGELFF
TRBV27	NA	TRBJ2-1	TRBD2	TGTGCCAGCAGTGCCGGACTAGCTGTTGAGCAGTTCTTC	CASSAGLAVEQFF
TRBV7-2	NA	TRBJ2-1	NA	TGTGCCAGCAGCCGGGACTTTAACCACGACAATGAGCAGTTCTTC	CASSRDFNHDNEQFF
TRBV30	NA	TRBJ2-2	TRBD1	TGTGCCTGGAGTGTACAAGGGACAGGCACCCCAACCGGGGAGCTGTTTTTT	CAWSVQGTGTPTGELFF
TRBV5-1	once	TRBJ2-7	TRBD1	TGCGCCAGCAGCTTGTCTTTGCGGACAGGGGGCCAACACGAGCAGTACTTC	CASSLSLRTGGQHEQYF
TRBV11-2	NA	TRBJ2-5	NA	TGTGCCAGCAGCTTACTTAGAACGGACCAAGAGACCCAGTACTTC	CASSLLRTDQETQYF
TRBV6-1	once	TRBJ2-3	TRBD2	TGTGCCAGCAGTGAAGCGGAGCGGGGTAACACAGATACGCAGTATTTT	CASSEAERGNTDTQYF
TRBV11-2	NA	TRBJ2-1	TRBD2	TGTGCCAGCAGTCCAGGCCTAGCGGGAAACAATGAGCAGTTCTTC	CASSPGLAGNNEQFF
TRBV7-9	NA	TRBJ2-3	TRBD2	TGTGCCAGCAGCCTAGCGGGACAAAGCACAGATACGCAGTATTTT	CASSLAGQSTDTQYF
TRBV19	once	TRBJ1-2	TRBD1	TGTGCCAGTAGGCTAGGGACAGGCGATGGCTACACCTTC	CASRLGTGDGYTF
TRBV24-1	NA	TRBJ2-6	TRBD1	TGTGCCACCAGTGATTTGGCAGGGGGAGCTGGGGCCAACGTCCTGACTTTC	CATSDLAGGAGANVLTF
TRBV6-1	NA	TRBJ1-3	TRBD1	TGTGCCAGCAGGAAAACAGGGGCGGCCACCATATATTTT	CASRKTGAATIYF
TRBV19	NA	TRBJ2-1	TRBD2	TGTGCCAGTAGTATACCCGAACTAGCGGGGGACAATGAGCAGTTCTTC	CASSIPELAGDNEQFF
TRBV27	NA	TRBJ2-5	NA	TGTGCCAGCAGTCTCAAGCGCGACCGAGAACAGACCCAGTACTTC	CASSLKRDREQTQYF
TRBV28	NA	TRBJ2-1	TRBD2	TGTGCCAGCAGTTTATCACTAGCGGGGGTACATTGGGAGCAGTTCTTC	CASSLSLAGVHWEQFF
TRBV6-5	NA	TRBJ1-2	TRBD1	TGTGCCAGCAGACACGGAAGGGGGCCGGGCTATGGCTACACCTTC	CASRHGRGPGYGYTF
TRBV10-1	NA	TRBJ2-1	NA	TGCGCCAGCAGTGTTGGGGGACTGAACAATGAGCAGTTCTTC	CASSVGGLNNEQFF
TRBV24-1	NA	TRBJ2-3	TRBD2	TGTGCCACCAGTGATCTAGCGGGAATCGGCACAGATACGCAGTATTTT	CATSDLAGIGTDTQYF
TRBV7-8	NA	TRBJ2-7	NA	TGTGCCAGCAGTCTTTGGGGAGATAGGTCCTACGAGCAGTACTTC	CASSLWGDRSYEQYF
TRBV9	NA	TRBJ1-2	NA	TGTGCCAGCAGCGTGCACGGAGGGCTGGATGGCTACACCTTC	CASSVHGGLDGYTF
TRBV18	NA	TRBJ2-6	NA	TGTGCCAGCTCACCACCGACAGGGGAGGGCTACTCTGGGGCCAACGTCCTGACTTTC	CASSPPTGEGYSGANVLTF
TRBV5-4	NA	TRBJ2-1	TRBD2	TGTGCCAGCAGCCTAGTAAGGACTAGCGGGGGCGGTGAGCAGTTCTTC	CASSLVRTSGGGEQFF
TRBV2	NA	TRBJ1-4	NA	TGTGCCAGCAGTGAAAGGGTTGCGGGGGCCCTGGAAAAACTGTTTTTT	CASSERVAGALEKLFF
TRBV4-1	NA	TRBJ2-7	TRBD1	TGCGCCAGCAGCCAAGGACAGGGCTCCTACGAGCAGTACTTC	CASSQGQGSYEQYF
TRBV7-9	NA	TRBJ2-7	NA	TGTGCCAGCAGCTTAGCATACTCTGTTTCCTACGAGCAGTACTTC	CASSLAYSVSYEQYF
TRBV7-3	NA	TRBJ2-1	NA	TGTGCCAGCTCCCCGTCAGGAGGCTACAATGAGCAGTTCTTC	CASSPSGGYNEQFF
TRBV11-2	NA	TRBJ2-1	NA	TGTGCCAGCAGCCCTCCCCAAACCGACTATTTTTCGCAGTTCTTC	CASSPPQTDYFSQFF